These 21 T cell receptor beta chains were all obtained from the same sample, sequenced in a study of T cell changes during pregnancy in multiple sclerosis. Produced via immunoSEQ multiplex PCR; TCRdb's table is partial and in-frame only. The profile shows about 83,000 clones, roughly 96% of them singletons. The sequencing here drew on peripheral blood, taken in the second trimester of pregnancy. Receptor source: a female donor with multiple sclerosis, enrolled in a pregnancy study.

The chain couples TRBV5-1 to TRBJ2-7; 11 bases are shared with TRBD2. Germline V gives CDR1 SGHRS, CDR2 YFSETQ. V lost 3 bases, J lost 0 bases, and 2 bases stayed unmatched. The CDR3 is made up of 15 amino acids. Here the CDR3 DNA reads TGCGCCAGCAGCTCTGGACTAGCGGGCTCCTACGAGCAGTACTTC. Translated, it gives CASSSGLAGSYEQYF.

This chain connects TRBV6-6 to TRBJ1-2; unclear D gene. Germline CDR1 and CDR2: MNHNY and SVGAGI (reference sequence). CDR3 length: 12 amino acids. CDR3 DNA sequence: TGTGCTGCCTCCAGTACTAACTATGGCTACACCTTC. Amino acid sequence: CAASSTNYGYTF.

The V gene is TRBV10-3, the J gene TRBJ2-7; D is perhaps TRBD2 (5 bases). CDR1 and CDR2 from the germline V gene are ENHRY and SYGVKD. Trimming took off 6 bases at V and 6 bases at J, with 24 bases between the two ends. The CDR3 totals 16 residues. CDR3 DNA sequence: TGTGCCATCAGCATAACTACCCTCGGAGAAGGACTCGAGCAGTACTTC. The encoded protein is CAISITTLGEGLEQYF.

The chain couples TRBV5-1 to TRBJ2-3; D remains unclear. The CDR3 totals 15 residues. In germline, CDR1 is SGHRS, CDR2 YFSETQ. V lost 0 bases to trimming and J lost 0 bases, with 8 bases between them. Here the CDR3 reads CASSLAVSSTDTQYF. The CDR3 DNA reads as TGCGCCAGCAGCTTGGCAGTGTCTAGCACAGATACGCAGTATTTT.

The chain joins TRBV4-3 to TRBJ2-7; maybe TRBD2 (6 bases). Germline V gene sequence: CDR1 LGHNA, CDR2 YSLEER. The CDR3 spans 15 residues. V lost 5 bases, J lost 0 bases, and 14 bases lay in between. The CDR3 spells CASSGSRGTSYEQYF. The CDR3 bases are TGCGCCAGCAGCGGCAGCCGGGGGACCTCCTACGAGCAGTACTTC.

The gene calls are TRBV11-3 and TRBJ2-3, with 11 bases lining up with TRBD2. Trimming took 6 bases from V and 9 from J; bases not matched to a gene: 14. CDR3 length equals 16 residues. Germline CDR1 SGHNT, CDR2 YENEEA. CDR3: CASSRPAGLADETQYF. DNA for the CDR3: TGTGCCAGCAGTCGACCCGCGGGACTAGCGGATGAAACGCAGTATTTT.

V is TRBV27 and J is TRBJ1-4, with 7 bases identical to TRBD1. The J segment lost 3 bases and the V segment lost 10 bases, leaving 8 bases of the junction unmatched. CDR1 is MNHEY, CDR2 SMNVEV, per germline (reference sequence). The CDR3 is 14 amino acids. CDR3 protein: CATSRDRANEKLFF. The CDR3 coding sequence is TGTGCCACATCTCGAGACAGGGCTAATGAAAAACTGTTTTTT.

The CDR3 loop is CASSRTSGRVSEQFF. In DNA, the CDR3 is TGCGCCAGCAGCCGGACTAGCGGGAGGGTGAGTGAGCAGTTCTTC. This chain joins TRBV4-1 and TRBJ2-1, with 15 bases that match TRBD2. The germline CDR1 and CDR2 sequences are MGHRA and YSYEKL. The junction had 4 bases not matched to a gene; V was cut back by 4 bases and J by 9 bases. This CDR3 has 15 amino acids.

The rearrangement links TRBV5-6 to TRBJ2-1; 11 positions agree with TRBD1. V lost 2 bases and J lost 1; bases outside the gene matches: 5. This CDR3 is built from 17 residues. CDR1 is SGHDT, CDR2 YYEEEE, per germline. The CDR3 region has the DNA TGTGCCAGCAGCTTCTGGACAGGGGGCCGGTCCTACAATGAGCAGTTCTTC. Protein sequence: CASSFWTGGRSYNEQFF.

The V gene is TRBV5-1, the J gene TRBJ2-7; D gene ambiguous. Germline CDR1 SGHRS, CDR2 YFSETQ. Deletions cut 0 bases from V and 5 bases from J, with 12 bases between. The CDR3 loop spans 14 amino acids. The CDR3 nucleotides are TGCGCCAGCAGCTTGGTACCGGGTATCCACGAGCAGTACTTC. It specifies CASSLVPGIHEQYF.

The gene calls are TRBV6-1 and TRBJ2-5; maybe TRBD1 (5 bases). CDR3 length equals 14 residues. Trimming pared 3 bases from V and 2 bases from J, leaving 10 bases between. Germline V gene data show CDR1 as MNHNS and CDR2 as SASEGT. The CDR3 protein is CASSEQGSQETQYF. For the CDR3, the DNA is TGTGCCAGCAGTGAGCAGGGAAGTCAAGAGACCCAGTACTTC.

The V call is TRBV29-1, the J call TRBJ2-7; 7 nucleotides align to TRBD1. Germline-derived CDR1 and CDR2 are SQVTM and ANQGSEA. V gave up 6 bases and J gave up 5 bases; unmatched junction bases: 10. CDR3 length: 13 amino acids. Here the CDR3 reads CSVDTGAANEQYF. The DNA of the CDR3 is TGCAGCGTGGACACAGGGGCGGCCAACGAGCAGTACTTC.

The CDR3 here is CASSTPRRGYNQPQHF. CDR3 coding DNA: TGTGCCAGTAGTACCCCGCGGAGGGGCTACAATCAGCCCCAGCATTTT. This chain joins TRBV19 and TRBJ1-5; TRBD1 might be the D (5 bases). Per the germline V gene, CDR1 is LNHDA and CDR2 is SQIVND (reference sequence). CDR3 length equals 16 residues. The V gene lost 4 bases and the J gene lost 3 bases, with 16 bases spanning the gap.

V gene TRBV11-2 combines with J gene TRBJ2-1; the match to TRBD2 covers 10 bases. Germline V gene data show CDR1 as SGHAT and CDR2 as FQNNGV. V shed 3 bases and J 10 bases; nucleotides not matched to a gene: 9. The length of the CDR3 is 15 residues. Here the CDR3 DNA reads TGTGCCAGCAGCTTCCCCCTAGCGGGAGCTAGGGAGCAGTTCTTC. Protein sequence: CASSFPLAGAREQFF.

The chain joins TRBV5-8 to TRBJ1-2, with TRBD1 as a possible D gene (6 bases). This CDR3 region has 14 residues. Trimming removed 2 bases from V and 5 bases from J, with 13 bases in between. Germline V gene lookup returns CDR1 SGHTS and CDR2 YDEGEE. In nucleotides, the CDR3 is TGTGCCAGCAGCTTTTATACAGGGTATTATGGCTACACCTTC. This gives the protein CASSFYTGYYGYTF. Using reference TRBV5-8 and TRBJ1-2 for the parts outside the CDR3, the full variable domain is EAGVTQSPTHLIKTRGQQATLRCSPISGHTSVYWYQQALGLGLQFLLWYDEGEERNRGNFPPRFSGRQFPNYSSELNVNALELEDSALYLCASSFYTGYYGYTFGSGTRLTVV.

This CDR3 reads CASNGRVADTQYF. In DNA form, the CDR3 reads TGTGCCAGCAACGGCAGGGTAGCAGATACGCAGTATTTT. V gene TRBV13 combines with J gene TRBJ2-3; D perhaps matches TRBD1 (5 bases). The CDR3 loop spans 13 amino acids. Trimming pared 7 bases from V and 4 bases from J, leaving 12 bases between. The germline V gene encodes CDR1 PRHDT and CDR2 FYEKMQ (reference sequence).

A single count supports this clone. The V call is TRBV7-2, the J call TRBJ2-1; 8 nucleotides align to TRBD2. The ends lost 5 bases at V and 2 bases at J; junction bases unmatched: 5. CDR1 is SGHTA and CDR2 is FQGNSA in the germline V gene. The CDR3 is 15 residues long. CDR3 in DNA: TGTGCCAGCAGCGTCGGGACTAGTGCCTACAATGAGCAGTTCTTC. It codes for CASSVGTSAYNEQFF.

The chain employs TRBV21-1 and TRBJ2-1; the D call of TRBD1 is as the table states it, not checked on the DNA. TRBV21-1 is labeled a pseudogene. The length of the CDR3 is 11 residues. The chain's CDR3 is CASSNQGEQFF. The DNA of the CDR3 is TGTGCCAGCAGCAACCAGGGTGAGCAGTTCTTC.

The chain is built from TRBV6-1 and TRBJ2-3; 9 bases are shared with TRBD2. The CDR3 sequence is 14 residues long. V was clipped by 7 bases and J by 0 bases; unmatched bases: 2. The germline CDR1 and CDR2 sequences are MNHNS and SASEGT. The CDR3 here is CASTTSGSTDTQYF. The CDR3 nucleotides are TGTGCCAGCACGACTAGCGGAAGCACAGATACGCAGTATTTT.

This clone was observed once. This chain uses TRBV2 with TRBJ2-2; the D gene is possibly TRBD2 (6 bases). The CDR3 runs 15 residues. Trimming shortened V by 3 bases and J by 5 bases, and 13 bases separated the two germline ends. CDR1 and CDR2 from the germline V gene are SNHLY and FYNNEI. The CDR3 loop is CASSDAGRGTGELFF. The CDR3 coding sequence is TGTGCCAGCAGTGACGCGGGAAGGGGAACCGGGGAGCTGTTTTTT.

The sample holds one count of this clone. This chain connects TRBV4-1 to TRBJ1-1; no definite D call. This CDR3 is 15 amino acids long. The V and J ends lost 0 bases and 0 bases respectively, with 8 bases between them. Germline CDR1 is MGHRA and CDR2 is YSYEKL. CDR3 coding DNA: TGCGCCAGCAGCCAAGAACCAGGCCTGAACACTGAAGCTTTCTTT. Residues: CASSQEPGLNTEAFF.